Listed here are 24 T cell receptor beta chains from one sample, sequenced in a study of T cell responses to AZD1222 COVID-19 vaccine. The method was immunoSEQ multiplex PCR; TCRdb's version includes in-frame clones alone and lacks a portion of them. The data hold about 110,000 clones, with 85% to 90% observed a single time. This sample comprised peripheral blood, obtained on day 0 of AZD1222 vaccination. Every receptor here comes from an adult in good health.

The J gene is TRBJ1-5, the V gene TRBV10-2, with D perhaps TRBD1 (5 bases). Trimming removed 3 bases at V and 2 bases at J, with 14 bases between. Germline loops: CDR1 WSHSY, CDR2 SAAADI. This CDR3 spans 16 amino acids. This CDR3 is CASSDKAGRGNQPQHF. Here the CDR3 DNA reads TGCGCCAGCAGTGATAAGGCGGGGCGCGGCAATCAGCCCCAGCATTTT.

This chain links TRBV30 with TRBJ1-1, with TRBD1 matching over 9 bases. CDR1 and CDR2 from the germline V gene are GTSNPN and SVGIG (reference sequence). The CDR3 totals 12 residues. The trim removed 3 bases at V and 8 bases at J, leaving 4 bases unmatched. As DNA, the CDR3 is TGTGCCTGGAGAGGGACAGGGACAGAAGCTTTCTTT. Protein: CAWRGTGTEAFF.

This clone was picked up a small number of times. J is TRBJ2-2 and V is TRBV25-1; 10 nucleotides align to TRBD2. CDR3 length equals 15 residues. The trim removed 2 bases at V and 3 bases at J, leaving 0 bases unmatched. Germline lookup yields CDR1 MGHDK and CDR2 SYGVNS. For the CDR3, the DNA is TGTGCCAGCAGTGAACTAGCGGGAGACACCGGGGAGCTGTTTTTT. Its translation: CASSELAGDTGELFF.

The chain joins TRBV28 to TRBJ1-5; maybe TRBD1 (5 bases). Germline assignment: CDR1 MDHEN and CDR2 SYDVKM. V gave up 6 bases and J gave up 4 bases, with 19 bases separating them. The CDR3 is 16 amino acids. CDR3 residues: CASSPSSGAPNQPQHF. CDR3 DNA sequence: TGTGCCAGCAGCCCATCCAGCGGGGCCCCTAATCAGCCCCAGCATTTT.

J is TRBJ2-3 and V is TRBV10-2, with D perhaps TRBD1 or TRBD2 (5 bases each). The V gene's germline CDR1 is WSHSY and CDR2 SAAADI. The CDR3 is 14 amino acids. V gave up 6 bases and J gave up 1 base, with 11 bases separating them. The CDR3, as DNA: TGCGCCAGCAGACGGGAAGGGGGCACAGATACGCAGTATTTT. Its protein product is CASRREGGTDTQYF.

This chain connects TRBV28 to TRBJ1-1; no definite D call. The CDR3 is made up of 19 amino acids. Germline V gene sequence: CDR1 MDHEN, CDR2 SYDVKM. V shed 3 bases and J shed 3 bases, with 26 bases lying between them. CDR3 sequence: CASSLNSATYTYGDTEAFF. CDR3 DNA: TGTGCCAGCAGTTTGAACTCCGCTACTTACACCTACGGGGACACTGAAGCTTTCTTT. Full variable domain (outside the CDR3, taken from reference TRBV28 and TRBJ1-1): DVKVTQSSRYLVKRTGEKVFLECVQDMDHENMFWYRQDPGLGLRLIYFSYDVKMKEKGDIPEGYSVSREKKERFSLILESASTNQTSMYLCASSLNSATYTYGDTEAFFGQGTRLTVV.

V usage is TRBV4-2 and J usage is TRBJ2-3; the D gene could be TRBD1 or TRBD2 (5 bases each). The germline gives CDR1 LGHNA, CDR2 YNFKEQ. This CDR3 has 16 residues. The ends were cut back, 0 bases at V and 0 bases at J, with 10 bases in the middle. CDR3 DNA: TGTGCCAGCAGCCAAGAGGGGCGGGCTAGCACAGATACGCAGTATTTT. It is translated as CASSQEGRASTDTQYF.

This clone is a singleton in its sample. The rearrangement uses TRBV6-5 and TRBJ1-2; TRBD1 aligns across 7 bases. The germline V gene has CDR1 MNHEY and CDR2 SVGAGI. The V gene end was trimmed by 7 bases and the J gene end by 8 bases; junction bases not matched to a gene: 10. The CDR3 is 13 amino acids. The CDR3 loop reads CASTLRQGRGYTF. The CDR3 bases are TGTGCCAGCACCCTCAGACAGGGTCGGGGCTACACCTTC.

CDR3: CASTNIGTPNTEAFF. The DNA for the CDR3 is TGTGCCAGCACTAATATCGGCACACCGAACACTGAAGCTTTCTTT. This chain links TRBV28 with TRBJ1-1; D is ambiguous. Germline V gene data show CDR1 as MDHEN and CDR2 as SYDVKM. V was trimmed by 7 bases and J by 1 base, leaving 16 bases between them. The CDR3 sequence is 15 residues long.

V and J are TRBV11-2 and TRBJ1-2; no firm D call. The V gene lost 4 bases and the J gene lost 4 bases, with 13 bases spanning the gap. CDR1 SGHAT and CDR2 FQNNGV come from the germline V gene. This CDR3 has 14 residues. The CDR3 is CASSYQKGGYGYTF. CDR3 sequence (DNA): TGTGCCAGCAGCTACCAAAAAGGAGGCTATGGCTACACCTTC.

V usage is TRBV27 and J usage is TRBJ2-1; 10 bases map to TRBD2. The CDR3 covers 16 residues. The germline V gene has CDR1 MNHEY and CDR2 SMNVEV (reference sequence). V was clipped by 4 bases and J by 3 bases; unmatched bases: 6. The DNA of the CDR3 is TGTGCCAGCAGTTACCGGACTAGCGGTTTCTACAATGAGCAGTTCTTC. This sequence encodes CASSYRTSGFYNEQFF.

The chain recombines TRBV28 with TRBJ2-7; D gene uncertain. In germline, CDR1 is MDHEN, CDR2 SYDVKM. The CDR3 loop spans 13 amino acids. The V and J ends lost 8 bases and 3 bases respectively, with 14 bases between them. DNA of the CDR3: TGTGCCAGCGTTAATTCTCCCAGCTACGAGCAGTACTTC. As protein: CASVNSPSYEQYF.

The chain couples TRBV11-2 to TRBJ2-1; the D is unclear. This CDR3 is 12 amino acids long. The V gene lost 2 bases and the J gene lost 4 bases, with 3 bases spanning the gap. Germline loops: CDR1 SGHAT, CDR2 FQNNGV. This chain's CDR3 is CASSLKYNEQFF. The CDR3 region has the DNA TGTGCCAGCAGCTTAAAGTACAATGAGCAGTTCTTC.

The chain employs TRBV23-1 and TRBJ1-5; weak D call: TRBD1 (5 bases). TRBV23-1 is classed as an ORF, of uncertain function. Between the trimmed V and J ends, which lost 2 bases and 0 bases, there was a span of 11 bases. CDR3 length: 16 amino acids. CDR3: CASSQRGRNSNQPQHF. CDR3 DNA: TGCGCCAGCAGTCAACGGGGCCGGAATAGCAATCAGCCCCAGCATTTT.

In DNA form, the CDR3 reads TGTGCCAGCAGTGAATCAAGGGATATTGCAGATACGCAGTATTTT. It translates to CASSESRDIADTQYF. The rearrangement links TRBV25-1 to TRBJ2-3; no clear D. The CDR3 spans 15 residues. The V gene lost 1 base and the J gene lost 4 bases, with 12 bases spanning the gap. Germline V gene lookup returns CDR1 MGHDK and CDR2 SYGVNS.

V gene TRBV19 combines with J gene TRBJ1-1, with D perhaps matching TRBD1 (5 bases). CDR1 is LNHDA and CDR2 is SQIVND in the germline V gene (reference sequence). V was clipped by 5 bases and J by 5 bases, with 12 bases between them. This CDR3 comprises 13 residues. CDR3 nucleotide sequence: TGTGCCAGTAGTCAGTGGGGGGGGACTGAAGCTTTCTTT. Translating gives CASSQWGGTEAFF.

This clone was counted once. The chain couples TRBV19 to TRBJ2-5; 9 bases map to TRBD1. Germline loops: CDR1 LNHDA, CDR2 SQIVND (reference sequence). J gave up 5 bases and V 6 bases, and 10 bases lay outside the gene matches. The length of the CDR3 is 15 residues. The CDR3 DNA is TGTGCCAGTAGCGGAACAGGGGGCGGACGGGAGACCCAGTACTTC. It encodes CASSGTGGGRETQYF.

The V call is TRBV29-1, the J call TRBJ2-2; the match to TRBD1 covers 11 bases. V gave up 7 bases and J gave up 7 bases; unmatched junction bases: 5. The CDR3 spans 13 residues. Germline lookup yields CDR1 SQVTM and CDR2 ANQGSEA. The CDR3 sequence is CSAGGQGDGELFF. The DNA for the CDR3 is TGCAGCGCTGGGGGACAGGGGGACGGGGAGCTGTTTTTT.

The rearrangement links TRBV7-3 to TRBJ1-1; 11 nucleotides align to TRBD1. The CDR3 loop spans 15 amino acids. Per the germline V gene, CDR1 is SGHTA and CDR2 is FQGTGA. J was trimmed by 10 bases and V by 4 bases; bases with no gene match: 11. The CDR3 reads CASSSSGTGGSAAFF. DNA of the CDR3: TGTGCCAGCAGCTCGTCCGGGACAGGGGGTAGCGCAGCTTTCTTT.

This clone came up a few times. In DNA, the CDR3 is TGTGCCATCAGTGGGGACTTAACTATTGTCCGGACCTTC. As protein: CAISGDLTIVRTF. The chain carries TRBV10-3 and TRBJ1-2, with D maybe TRBD1 (5 bases). Germline values: CDR1 ENHRY, CDR2 SYGVKD. The CDR3 contains 13 residues. With 4 bases removed from V and 14 bases from J, the gap between germline ends came to 20 bases.

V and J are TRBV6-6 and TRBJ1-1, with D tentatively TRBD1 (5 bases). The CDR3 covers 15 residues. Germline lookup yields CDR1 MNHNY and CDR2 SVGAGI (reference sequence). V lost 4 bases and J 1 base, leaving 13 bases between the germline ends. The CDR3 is CASSLGLNANTEAFF. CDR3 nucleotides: TGTGCCAGCAGTTTGGGACTAAATGCGAACACTGAAGCTTTCTTT.

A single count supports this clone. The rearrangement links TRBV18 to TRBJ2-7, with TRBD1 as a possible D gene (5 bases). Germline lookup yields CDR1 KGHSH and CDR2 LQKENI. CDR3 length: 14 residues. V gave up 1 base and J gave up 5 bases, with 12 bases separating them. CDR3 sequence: CASSPLFRDNEQYF. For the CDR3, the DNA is TGTGCCAGCTCACCACTTTTCAGGGATAACGAGCAGTACTTC.

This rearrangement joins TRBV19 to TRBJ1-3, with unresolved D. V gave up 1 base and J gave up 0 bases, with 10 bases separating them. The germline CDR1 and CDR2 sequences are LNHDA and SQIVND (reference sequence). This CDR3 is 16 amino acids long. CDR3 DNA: TGTGCCAGTAGTATAGTATCCCGGGTCTCTGGAAACACCATATATTTT. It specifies CASSIVSRVSGNTIYF.

The DNA for the CDR3 is TGTGCCAGCAGTGAAGCGCTGGCCGCCACCCCTGGAAACACCATATATTTT. It is translated as CASSEALAATPGNTIYF. This rearrangement joins TRBV2 to TRBJ1-3, with D uncertain. Trimming stripped 0 bases from V and 2 bases from J, with 14 bases between. Looked up from germline, CDR1 is SNHLY and CDR2 is FYNNEI. The CDR3 has 17 residues.